This T cell receptor beta chain derives from a study of blood T cell repertoires in COVID-19. About the study: Donors in the United States, Italy and Spain gave samples during acute or convalescent COVID-19. PBMCs, B-cell-depleted T cells, or T cells were the source of the cDNA or gDNA that made up the material.

The CDR3 is 14 amino acids. Trimming cost V 5 bases and J 8 bases; bases outside gene matches: 9. Germline V gene sequence: CDR1 SGHTA, CDR2 FQGNSA. Clones were sequenced by immunoSEQ multiplex PCR, and TCRdb holds only the in-frame ones, with some missing. The sample holds about 360,000 clones, approximately 86% seen once. The origin of this receptor is a human donor in a cohort sampled during active COVID-19. Sample: peripheral blood. V is TRBV7-2 and J is TRBJ2-1; TRBD2 aligns across 7 bases. CDR3 sequence: CASSPQRGNYEQFF. CDR3 DNA: TGTGCCAGCAGCCCACAGCGGGGTAACTATGAGCAGTTCTTC.